Listed below are T cell receptor beta chains from one sample, sequenced in a study of PD-L1 blockade in urothelial cancer. TCRdb's copy holds only in-frame clones and misses some; the assay was immunoSEQ multiplex PCR. The top ten clones hold 1.5% to 2% of a sample with around 110,000 clones, around 89% of them seen once. Sequenced here: PBMCs, sampled around atezolizumab (anti-PD-L1) treatment. All receptors come from a man between 60 and 75 years old with urothelial cancer. The conserved cysteine and the conserved F or W are not part of the CDR3 here.

V,J,CDR3
TRBV5-3,TRBJ1-6,ARSSGTQNSPLH
TRBV6-1,TRBJ1-2,ASSEAQGSGYT
TRBV6-6,TRBJ1-5,ASSYVSDSRNQPQH
TRBV6-6,TRBJ1-3,ASSYSTGSGNTIY
TRBV10-3,TRBJ2-1,AIRPGLAGLSSYNEQF
TRBV7-2,TRBJ2-7,ASSRQRGMYEQY
TRBV5-4,TRBJ1-1,ASSPFAGGKSEAF
TRBV10-2,TRBJ2-7,ATTPGQGVDEQY
TRBV7-9,TRBJ2-4,ASSSRQVYGKNIQY
TRBV6-1,TRBJ1-2,ASSGGRGAGGYT
TRBV6-5,TRBJ1-2,ASKRTGLDGYT
TRBV6-6,TRBJ2-7,ASSASGAYEQY
TRBV7-8,TRBJ1-4,ASSLGTVEKLF
TRBV5-6,TRBJ2-7,ASSFVGQGWYEQY
TRBV6-1,TRBJ2-7,ASRHRGPYEQY
TRBV6-5,TRBJ2-1,ASSRGLLGNEQF
TRBV7-2,TRBJ2-3,ASSSGAGDRDTQY
TRBV19,TRBJ2-7,ASSRRDRGFHEQY
TRBV19,TRBJ1-2,ASSITGTGDYGYT
TRBV7-6,TRBJ1-2,ASSLSTGGGDGYT
TRBV4-1,TRBJ1-2,ASSQPGQGASGYT
TRBV27,TRBJ2-2,ASRTGLATGELF
TRBV28,TRBJ1-1,ASNFFGGTEAF
TRBV30,TRBJ1-2,AWTRGQGTNYGYT
TRBV11-3,TRBJ2-7,ASSLGGRAHEQY
TRBV5-1,TRBJ2-1,ASSLGPFDEQF